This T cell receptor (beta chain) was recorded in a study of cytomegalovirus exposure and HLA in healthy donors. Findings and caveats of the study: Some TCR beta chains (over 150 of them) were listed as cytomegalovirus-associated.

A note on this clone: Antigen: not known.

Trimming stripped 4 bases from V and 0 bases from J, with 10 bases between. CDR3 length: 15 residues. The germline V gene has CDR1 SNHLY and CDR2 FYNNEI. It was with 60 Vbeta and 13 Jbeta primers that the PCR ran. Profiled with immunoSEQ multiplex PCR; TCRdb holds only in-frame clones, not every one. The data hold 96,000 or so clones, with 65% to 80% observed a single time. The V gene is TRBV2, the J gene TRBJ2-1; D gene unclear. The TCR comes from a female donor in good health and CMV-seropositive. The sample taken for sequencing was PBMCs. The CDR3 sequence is CASSVGRPSYNEQFF. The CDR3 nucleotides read TGTGCCAGCAGTGTTGGGCGACCCTCCTACAATGAGCAGTTCTTC.